A single T cell receptor (beta chain) is shown here with its context. What it binds is not known. Sequencing targeted TCR beta in T cells from blood (CD8+ and CD4+). Negative isolation yielded the CD8+ and CD4+ T cells, while FACS enriched the TEMRA cells. This entry is derived from a study of CD8 T cells in Susac syndrome. Overall study findings and caveats: Among active patients and in TEMRA cells, CD8+ clonal expansion in Susac reached its peak. Susac-specific public clones numbered approximately 15 in total CD8+ repertoires (and 5 or 6 in CD8+ TEMRA repertoires).

Reverse transcription used about 0.45 to 1 ug RNA and random hexamers. A single record per CDR3 protein comes from TCRdb applying MiXCR to the immunoSEQ multiplex PCR reads. Counted here are under 200,000 distinct CDR3 sequences, 95% occurring once; the ten biggest clones make up approximately 0.16%. The sequenced sample consisted of CD8+ T cells from PBMCs. This clonotype was obtained from a human donor with Susac syndrome.

The CDR3 nucleotides read TGTGCCAGCAGATATCAGCCCCAGCATTTT. Translating gives CASRYQPQHF. The chain recombines TRBV6-5 with TRBJ1-5, with D unclear. This CDR3 has 10 amino acids. Germline CDR1 is MNHEY and CDR2 is SVGAGI. Deletions cut 6 bases from V and 5 bases from J, with 2 bases between.